A single sample is the source of the 16 T cell receptor beta chains below, sequenced in a study of blood T cell repertoires in COVID-19. This table comes from immunoSEQ multiplex PCR, and its TCRdb copy is limited to in-frame clones, with some not included. Among about 200,000 clones listed, about 80% were seen once. Sequencing was performed on peripheral blood. Every receptor here comes from a human donor with acute or convalescent COVID-19. The donor label of this sample is uncertain.

V and J are TRBV30 and TRBJ1-1; D remains unclear. The ends were cut back, 4 bases at V and 2 bases at J, with 8 bases in the middle. The CDR3 has 12 residues. CDR1 GTSNPN and CDR2 SVGIG come from the germline V gene (reference sequence). The CDR3 region is CAWNSGNTEAFF. The CDR3, as DNA: TGTGCCTGGAATTCGGGAAACACTGAAGCTTTCTTT.

The V call is TRBV7-2, the J call TRBJ2-1; no clear D gene. V was trimmed by 3 bases and J by 6 bases, leaving 3 bases between them. CDR1 and CDR2 from the germline V gene are SGHTA and FQGNSA. This CDR3 comprises 11 residues. The CDR3 protein is CASSFSNEQFF. The CDR3 region has the DNA TGTGCCAGCAGCTTCAGCAATGAGCAGTTCTTC.

This chain uses TRBV4-2 with TRBJ2-1, with D maybe TRBD2 (5 bases). The CDR3 is 14 amino acids. CDR1 and CDR2 from the germline V gene are LGHNA and YNFKEQ. V was pared by 0 bases and J by 9 bases, with 12 bases between. Here the CDR3 DNA reads TGTGCCAGCAGCCAAGATTCTAAGAGGGTTGAGCAGTTCTTC. As protein: CASSQDSKRVEQFF.

This chain connects TRBV2 to TRBJ2-1; TRBD2 is a possible D gene (5 bases). The CDR3 consists of 13 residues. Germline CDR1 reads SNHLY; CDR2 reads FYNNEI. Trimming took off 5 bases at V and 7 bases at J, with 12 bases between the two ends. In DNA, the CDR3 is TGTGCCAGCAGTCGGGGTGCCCAAAATGAGCAGTTCTTC. Translation: CASSRGAQNEQFF.

The rearrangement uses TRBV2 and TRBJ1-5; D not certain. This CDR3 spans 14 amino acids. Germline CDR1 SNHLY, CDR2 FYNNEI. Deletions cut 5 bases from V and 2 bases from J, with 10 bases between. The CDR3 DNA follows: TGTGCCAGCAGTAGGCTGAGCGGCAATCAGCCCCAGCATTTT. It encodes CASSRLSGNQPQHF.

The J gene is TRBJ2-3, the V gene TRBV6-5; no definite D call. CDR3 length equals 15 residues. V dropped 5 bases and J dropped 0 bases, with 12 bases sitting between them. Germline assignment: CDR1 MNHEY and CDR2 SVGAGI. DNA of the CDR3: TGTGCCAGCAGTAAGCCCGCCGCTAGCACAGATACGCAGTATTTT. This gives the protein CASSKPAASTDTQYF.

The V call is TRBV3-1 (or the pseudogene TRBV3-2), the J call TRBJ2-1; 15 nucleotides align to TRBD2. J lost 2 bases, V lost 2 bases, and 4 bases had no gene match. Germline values: CDR1 LGHDT, CDR2 YNNKEL (reference sequence). The CDR3 spans 18 residues. CDR3: CASSQLGLAGGPYNEQFF. CDR3 nucleotides: TGTGCCAGCAGCCAACTAGGACTAGCGGGAGGGCCCTACAATGAGCAGTTCTTC.

The chain couples TRBV5-1 to TRBJ1-1; tentative D call: TRBD1 (6 bases). The CDR3 is 13 amino acids. Trimming pared 2 bases from V and 3 bases from J, leaving 8 bases between. Germline assignment: CDR1 SGHRS and CDR2 YFSETQ. The CDR3 here is CASSFSGDTEAFF. The DNA of the CDR3 is TGCGCCAGCAGCTTTTCAGGGGACACTGAAGCTTTCTTT. The variable domain in full, with the rest retrieved from reference TRBV5-1 and TRBJ1-1, is KAGVTQTPRYLIKTRGQQVTLSCSPISGHRSVSWYQQTPGQGLQFLFEYFSETQRNKGNFPGRFSGRQFSNSRSEMNVSTLELGDSALYLCASSFSGDTEAFFGQGTRLTVV.

Here the CDR3 reads CATSEARYQETQYF. DNA of the CDR3: TGTGCCACCAGTGAGGCCAGGTACCAAGAGACCCAGTACTTC. The chain joins TRBV24-1 to TRBJ2-5; D not certain. Germline V gives CDR1 KGHDR, CDR2 SFDVKD. V was clipped by 4 bases and J by 0 bases, with 8 bases between them. The CDR3 extends over 14 amino acids.

This chain links TRBV7-8 with TRBJ1-1; no clear D gene. This CDR3 has 17 amino acids. CDR1 SGHVS and CDR2 FQNEAQ come from the germline V gene. V lost 3 bases to trimming and J lost 4 bases, with 21 bases between them. CDR3 nucleotide sequence: TGTGCCAGCAGCTTTAGAGACTATCAAAGCGGAGGCACTGAAGCTTTCTTT. It specifies CASSFRDYQSGGTEAFF.

The chain is built from TRBV19 and TRBJ1-5; D is unresolved. V was trimmed by 8 bases and J by 3 bases, leaving 14 bases between them. CDR3 length equals 14 residues. Per germline, CDR1 LNHDA and CDR2 SQIVND (reference sequence). The CDR3 spells CASPLRGYNQPQHF. CDR3 sequence (DNA): TGTGCCAGTCCCCTTCGGGGATACAATCAGCCCCAGCATTTT.

The chain combines TRBV4-1 with TRBJ2-3, with TRBD2 matching 10 bases. Germline CDR1 MGHRA, CDR2 YSYEKL. The CDR3 runs 16 residues. With V trimmed by 1 base and J by 6 bases, 7 bases remained unmatched. CDR3 nucleotide sequence: TGCGCCAGCAGCCAAGGATCACTAGCGGGATCCGATACGCAGTATTTT. It encodes CASSQGSLAGSDTQYF.

The chain uses TRBV15 and TRBJ2-3; 10 nucleotides agree with TRBD2. With V trimmed by 6 bases and J by 0 bases, 6 bases remained unmatched. The CDR3 is 16 amino acids. Germline loops: CDR1 LNHNV, CDR2 YYDKDF (reference sequence). CDR3: CATRIYSGRSTDTQYF. DNA for the CDR3: TGTGCCACCAGAATTTATAGCGGGAGGAGCACAGATACGCAGTATTTT.

The chain joins TRBV5-4 to TRBJ2-1, with 8 bases aligning to TRBD1. The CDR3 contains 13 residues. V was clipped by 3 bases and J by 10 bases; unmatched bases: 6. Germline lookup yields CDR1 SGHNT and CDR2 YYREEE (reference sequence). The CDR3 sequence is CASSYGQGEEQFF. The CDR3 nucleotides read TGTGCCAGCAGCTACGGACAGGGCGAGGAGCAGTTCTTC.

The chain couples TRBV29-1 to TRBJ2-7, with D tentatively TRBD1 (5 bases). V was clipped by 8 bases and J by 2 bases, with 13 bases between them. Germline CDR1 is SQVTM and CDR2 is ANQGSEA. The CDR3 runs to 12 residues. The chain's CDR3 is CSTRTNTYEQYF. The DNA of the CDR3 is TGCAGCACTCGGACAAACACCTACGAGCAGTACTTC.

In its sample, this clone was seen once. The rearrangement joins TRBV2 to TRBJ1-6, with 7 nucleotides matching TRBD1. Germline V gives CDR1 SNHLY, CDR2 FYNNEI. The CDR3 length is 14 residues. The V segment lost 8 bases and the J segment 7 bases; nucleotides outside the gene matches: 8. The DNA for the CDR3 is TGTGCCAGCGCTCGGGGACAGAAAAATTCACCCCTCCACTTT. Translation gives CASARGQKNSPLHF.